Listed here are 17 T cell receptor beta chains from one sample, sequenced in a study of blood T cell repertoires in COVID-19. The protocol was immunoSEQ multiplex PCR, while the TCRdb copy is restricted to in-frame clones and leaves out a portion. The table records more than 130,000 clones, about nine tenths of them present only once. Sequencing was performed on peripheral blood. The receptors were sampled from a man aged 45 to 65 with active or convalescent COVID-19.

The V call is TRBV7-2, the J call TRBJ2-7, with 10 nucleotides matching TRBD2. This CDR3 comprises 15 residues. Trimming cost V 0 bases and J 2 bases; bases outside gene matches: 1. Germline assignment: CDR1 SGHTA and CDR2 FQGNSA. In nucleotides, the CDR3 is TGTGCCAGCAGCTTAGCAGCGGGAGGGCCCTACGAGCAGTACTTC. Its protein is CASSLAAGGPYEQYF.

The chain joins TRBV27 to TRBJ2-1; 13 nucleotides align to TRBD2. The CDR3 is made up of 14 amino acids. The germline V gene has CDR1 MNHEY and CDR2 SMNVEV (reference sequence). Germline trimming cut 8 bases from V and 10 bases from J; bases unmatched to any gene: 8. The CDR3 spells CASGGLAGVGEQFF. In DNA, the CDR3 is TGTGCCAGCGGCGGACTAGCGGGAGTCGGGGAGCAGTTCTTC.

The CDR3 DNA follows: TGTGCCAGCAGTTTAGTAGCCGGGACAGGGGGCGGGAAGTACTTC. Protein product: CASSLVAGTGGGKYF. The chain employs TRBV28 and TRBJ2-7; 12 nucleotides agree with TRBD1. Germline assignment: CDR1 MDHEN and CDR2 SYDVKM. The junction had 10 bases not matched to a gene; V was cut back by 2 bases and J by 11 bases. The CDR3 sequence is 15 residues long.

This clone was observed a single time. The J gene is TRBJ2-1, the V gene TRBV28; TRBD1 agrees at 7 bases. Per the germline V gene, CDR1 is MDHEN and CDR2 is SYDVKM. This CDR3 contains 13 residues. The junction had 4 bases not matched to a gene; V was cut back by 6 bases and J by 5 bases. DNA of the CDR3: TGTGCCAGCAGAAGGGGGCGGCACAATGAGCAGTTCTTC. Protein: CASRRGRHNEQFF.

The V call is TRBV7-6, the J call TRBJ2-3, with 9 bases lining up with TRBD2. The CDR3 length is 14 residues. V lost 6 bases and J lost 4; bases outside the gene matches: 5. Germline V gene data show CDR1 as SGHVS and CDR2 as FNYEAQ. The CDR3 nucleotides read TGTGCCAGCAGTCTAGCGGGGCCCCCAGATACGCAGTATTTT. This encodes CASSLAGPPDTQYF.

For this clone: One junction end does not reproduce the germline sequence, and a read error may be involved. This sequence joins TRBV30 and TRBJ1-2; TRBD1 might be the D (6 bases). The CDR3 loop spans 11 amino acids. Germline V CDR1 and CDR2: GTSNPN, SVGIG (reference sequence). The CDR3 DNA follows: TGTGCCTGGAGTGGGACAGCGGGGTTCTCCTTC. Translating gives CAWSGTAGFSF.

A note on this clone: Other DNA sequences of this sample code for an identical CDR3. V and J are TRBV2 and TRBJ1-2; tentative D call: TRBD1 (5 bases). V was shortened by 6 bases and J by 4 bases, with 9 bases between the two germline ends. CDR3 length equals 12 residues. Germline V gene data show CDR1 as SNHLY and CDR2 as FYNNEI. In nucleotides, the CDR3 is TGTGCCAGCAGCGACGACAGCTATGGCTACACCTTC. This codes for CASSDDSYGYTF.

V usage is TRBV15 and J usage is TRBJ2-7; 11 positions match TRBD2. The V gene's germline CDR1 is LNHNV and CDR2 YYDKDF (reference sequence). V was clipped by 0 bases and J by 2 bases; unmatched bases: 3. This CDR3 region has 16 residues. CDR3 protein: CATSRDRGLAAYEQYF. Here the CDR3 DNA reads TGTGCCACCAGCAGAGACCGGGGACTAGCGGCCTACGAGCAGTACTTC.

The rearrangement links TRBV27 to TRBJ1-4, with 8 bases aligning to TRBD1. The germline CDR1 and CDR2 sequences are MNHEY and SMNVEV (reference sequence). The CDR3 consists of 15 residues. The V and J ends lost 5 bases and 8 bases, in that order; junction bases with no gene match: 10. The CDR3 coding sequence is TGTGCCAGCAGTATACGACCACAGGGGGAGGAAAAACTGTTTTTT. It codes for CASSIRPQGEEKLFF.

The chain recombines TRBV7-6 with TRBJ1-6, with a possible D match to TRBD1 (5 bases). The germline V and J ends were trimmed by 2 bases and 4 bases, with 21 bases remaining between them. Germline CDR1 is SGHVS and CDR2 is FNYEAQ. The CDR3 has 19 residues. CDR3 loop: CASSLKLGGGETYNSPLHF. CDR3 nucleotides: TGTGCCAGCAGCTTAAAGCTTGGTGGGGGGGAGACTTATAATTCACCCCTCCACTTT.

CDR3 sequence reads: CASRPRGPNSPLHF. CDR3 DNA sequence: TGTGCCAGTAGGCCCAGGGGGCCTAATTCACCCCTCCACTTT. V usage is TRBV19 and J usage is TRBJ1-6; 8 bases line up with TRBD1. V was clipped by 6 bases and J by 6 bases; unmatched bases: 4. There are 14 residues in the CDR3. Germline V lookup: CDR1 LNHDA, CDR2 SQIVND (reference sequence).

The V gene is TRBV14, the J gene TRBJ1-4; D is undetermined. The CDR3 extends over 15 amino acids. CDR1 is SGHDN, CDR2 FVKESK, per germline. The germline V and J ends were trimmed by 0 bases and 2 bases, with 7 bases remaining between them. This CDR3 reads CASSQEFRTNEKLFF. Written as DNA, the CDR3 is TGTGCCAGCAGCCAAGAGTTCCGGACTAATGAAAAACTGTTTTTT. Full variable domain (rest looked up from reference TRBV14 and TRBJ1-4): EAGVTQFPSHSVIEKGQTVTLRCDPISGHDNLYWYRRVMGKEIKFLLHFVKESKQDESGMPNNRFLAERTGGTYSTLKVQPAELEDSGVYFCASSQEFRTNEKLFFGSGTQLSVL.

The J gene is TRBJ1-1, the V gene TRBV7-8; D uncertain. The germline V gene encodes CDR1 SGHVS and CDR2 FQNEAQ. The CDR3 loop spans 14 amino acids. The V end lost 2 bases, the J end lost 4 bases, and 11 bases lay between the germline ends. This CDR3 is CASSLNRVSTEAFF. Written as DNA, the CDR3 is TGTGCCAGCAGCTTAAACCGGGTGAGCACTGAAGCTTTCTTT. The full variable domain, in which reference TRBV7-8 and TRBJ1-1 provide the parts outside the CDR3, is GAGVSQSPRYKVAKRGQDVALRCDPISGHVSLFWYQQALGQGPEFLTYFQNEAQLDKSGLPSDRFFAERPEGSVSTLKIQRTQQEDSAVYLCASSLNRVSTEAFFGQGTRLTVV.

The chain employs TRBV9 and TRBJ1-3; D remains ambiguous. The germline V and J ends were trimmed by 0 bases and 4 bases, with 5 bases remaining between them. The germline V gene encodes CDR1 SGDLS and CDR2 YYNGEE. The CDR3 covers 13 residues. CDR3 sequence: CASSVARGNTIYF. The DNA for the CDR3 is TGTGCCAGCAGCGTAGCGCGAGGAAACACCATATATTTT.

This clone was counted a few times. The J gene is TRBJ2-7, the V gene TRBV28; the match to TRBD1 covers 9 bases. Germline CDR1 MDHEN, CDR2 SYDVKM. V lost 5 bases, J lost 0 bases, and 5 bases stayed unmatched. The CDR3 runs 15 residues. The DNA for the CDR3 is TGTGCCAGCAGTCGACCGACAGGGGGCTCCTACGAGCAGTACTTC. Its protein is CASSRPTGGSYEQYF.

This chain links TRBV28 with TRBJ1-5; TRBD1 matches 8 bases. This CDR3 is 17 amino acids long. V gave up 10 bases and J gave up 2 bases; unmatched junction bases: 16. Germline values: CDR1 MDHEN, CDR2 SYDVKM. The CDR3 spells CATWGTGRGRGNQPQHF. The CDR3 DNA reads TGTGCCACCTGGGGGACAGGTAGGGGAAGGGGCAATCAGCCCCAGCATTTT. Using reference TRBV28 and TRBJ1-5 for the parts outside the CDR3, the full variable domain is DVKVTQSSRYLVKRTGEKVFLECVQDMDHENMFWYRQDPGLGLRLIYFSYDVKMKEKGDIPEGYSVSREKKERFSLILESASTNQTSMYLCATWGTGRGRGNQPQHFGDGTRLSIL.

The chain combines TRBV19 with TRBJ1-1; D might be TRBD1 (6 bases). Between the trimmed V and J ends, which lost 6 bases and 4 bases, there was a span of 15 bases. Germline V gives CDR1 LNHDA, CDR2 SQIVND (reference sequence). The CDR3 sequence is 14 residues long. CDR3 amino acids: CASRQTGHLTEAFF. CDR3 coding DNA: TGTGCCAGTAGACAAACAGGGCACCTCACTGAAGCTTTCTTT.